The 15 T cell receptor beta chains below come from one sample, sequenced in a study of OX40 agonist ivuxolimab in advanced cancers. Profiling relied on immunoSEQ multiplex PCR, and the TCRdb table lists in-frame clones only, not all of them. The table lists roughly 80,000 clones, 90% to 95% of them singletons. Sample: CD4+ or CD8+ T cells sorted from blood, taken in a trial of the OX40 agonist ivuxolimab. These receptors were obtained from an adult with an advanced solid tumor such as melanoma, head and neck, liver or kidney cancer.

The CDR3 DNA follows: TGTGCCAGTAGTATTAATCGCTATGGCTACACCTTC. Its translation is CASSINRYGYTF. The chain combines TRBV19 with TRBJ1-2, with no clear D. Trimming pared 3 bases from V and 4 bases from J, leaving 6 bases between. The CDR3 extends over 12 amino acids. Germline CDR1 LNHDA, CDR2 SQIVND (reference sequence).

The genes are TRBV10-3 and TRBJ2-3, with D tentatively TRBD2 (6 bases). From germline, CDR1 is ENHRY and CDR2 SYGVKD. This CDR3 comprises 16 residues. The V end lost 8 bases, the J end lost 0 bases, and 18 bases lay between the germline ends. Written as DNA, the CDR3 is TGTGCCATCTCTCTGGCCCGAGGGACTAGCACAGATACGCAGTATTTT. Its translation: CAISLARGTSTDTQYF.

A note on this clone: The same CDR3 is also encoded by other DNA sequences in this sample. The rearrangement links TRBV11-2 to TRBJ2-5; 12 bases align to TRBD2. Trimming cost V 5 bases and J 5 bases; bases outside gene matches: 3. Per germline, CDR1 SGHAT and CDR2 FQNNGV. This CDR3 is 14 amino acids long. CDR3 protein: CASSLGLAGETQYF. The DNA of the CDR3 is TGTGCCAGCAGCCTGGGACTAGCGGGTGAGACCCAGTACTTC.

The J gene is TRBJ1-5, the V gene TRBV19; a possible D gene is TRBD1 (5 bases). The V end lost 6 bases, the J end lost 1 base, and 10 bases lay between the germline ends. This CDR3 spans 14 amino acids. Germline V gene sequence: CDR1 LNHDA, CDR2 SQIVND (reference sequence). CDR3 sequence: CASRERGSNQPQHF. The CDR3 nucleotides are TGTGCCAGTAGGGAAAGGGGAAGCAATCAGCCCCAGCATTTT.

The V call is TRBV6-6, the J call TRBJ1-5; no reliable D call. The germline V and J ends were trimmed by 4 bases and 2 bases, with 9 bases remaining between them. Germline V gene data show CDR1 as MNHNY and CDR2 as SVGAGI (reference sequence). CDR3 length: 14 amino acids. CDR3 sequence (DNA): TGTGCCAGCAGTTGGACCGGTGGCAATCAGCCCCAGCATTTT. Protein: CASSWTGGNQPQHF.

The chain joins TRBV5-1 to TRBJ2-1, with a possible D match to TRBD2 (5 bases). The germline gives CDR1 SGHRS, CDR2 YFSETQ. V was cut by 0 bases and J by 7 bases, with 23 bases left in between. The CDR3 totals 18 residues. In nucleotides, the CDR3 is TGCGCCAGCAGCTTGGGTTTGGGTGGAACTGGAGGATGGAATGAGCAGTTCTTC. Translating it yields CASSLGLGGTGGWNEQFF.

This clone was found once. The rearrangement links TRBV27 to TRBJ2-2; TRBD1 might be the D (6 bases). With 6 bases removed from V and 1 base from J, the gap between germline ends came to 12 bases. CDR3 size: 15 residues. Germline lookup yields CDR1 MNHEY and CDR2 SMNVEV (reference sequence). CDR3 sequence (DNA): TGTGCCAGCAGGAGTACAGGGAGGAACACCGGGGAGCTGTTTTTT. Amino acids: CASRSTGRNTGELFF.

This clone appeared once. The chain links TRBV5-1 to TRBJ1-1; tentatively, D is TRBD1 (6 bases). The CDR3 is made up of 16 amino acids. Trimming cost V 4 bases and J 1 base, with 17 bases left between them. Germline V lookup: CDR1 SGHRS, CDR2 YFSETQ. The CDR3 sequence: CASSRNLGHENTEAFF. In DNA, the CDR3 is TGCGCCAGCAGCAGAAATCTGGGACACGAGAACACTGAAGCTTTCTTT.

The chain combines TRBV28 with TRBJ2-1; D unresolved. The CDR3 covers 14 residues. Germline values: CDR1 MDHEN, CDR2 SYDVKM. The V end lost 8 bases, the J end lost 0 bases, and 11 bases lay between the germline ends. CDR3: CASETRSSYNEQFF. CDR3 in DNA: TGTGCCAGCGAGACCAGGAGCTCCTACAATGAGCAGTTCTTC.

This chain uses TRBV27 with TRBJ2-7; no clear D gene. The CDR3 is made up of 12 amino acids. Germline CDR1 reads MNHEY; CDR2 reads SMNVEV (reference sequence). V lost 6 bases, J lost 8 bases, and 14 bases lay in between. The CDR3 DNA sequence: TGTGCCAGCAGGACCACAAATTTACAGCAGTACTTC. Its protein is CASRTTNLQQYF.

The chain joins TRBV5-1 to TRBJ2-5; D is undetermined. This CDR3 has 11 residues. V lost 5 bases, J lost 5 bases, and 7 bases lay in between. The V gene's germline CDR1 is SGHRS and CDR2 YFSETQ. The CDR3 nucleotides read TGCGCCAGCAGAACGAGTGAGACCCAGTACTTC. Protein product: CASRTSETQYF.

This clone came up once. This chain's CDR3 is CASRQQGAGNTIYF. CDR3 bases: TGTGCCAGCAGGCAACAGGGGGCTGGAAACACCATATATTTT. The chain recombines TRBV27 with TRBJ1-3; 8 bases line up with TRBD1. CDR3 length: 14 amino acids. Germline values: CDR1 MNHEY, CDR2 SMNVEV (reference sequence). Trimming cost V 6 bases and J 2 bases; bases outside gene matches: 3.

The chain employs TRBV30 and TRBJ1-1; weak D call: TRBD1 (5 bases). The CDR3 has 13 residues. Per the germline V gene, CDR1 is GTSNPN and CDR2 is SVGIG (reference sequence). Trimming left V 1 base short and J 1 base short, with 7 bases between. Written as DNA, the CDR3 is TGTGCCTGGAGTGGACAGCCGAACACTGAAGCTTTCTTT. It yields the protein CAWSGQPNTEAFF. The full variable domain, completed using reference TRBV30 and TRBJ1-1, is SQTIHQWPATLVQPVGSPLSLECTVEGTSNPNLYWYRQAAGRGLQLLFYSVGIGQISSEVPQNLSASRPQDRQFILSSKKLLLSDSGFYLCAWSGQPNTEAFFGQGTRLTVV.

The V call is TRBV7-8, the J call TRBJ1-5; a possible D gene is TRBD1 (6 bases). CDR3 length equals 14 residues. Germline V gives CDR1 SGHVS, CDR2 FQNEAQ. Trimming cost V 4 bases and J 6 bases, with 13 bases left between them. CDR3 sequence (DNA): TGTGCCAGCAGCTCACAGGAGGGGGGTCAGCCCCAGCATTTT. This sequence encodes CASSSQEGGQPQHF.

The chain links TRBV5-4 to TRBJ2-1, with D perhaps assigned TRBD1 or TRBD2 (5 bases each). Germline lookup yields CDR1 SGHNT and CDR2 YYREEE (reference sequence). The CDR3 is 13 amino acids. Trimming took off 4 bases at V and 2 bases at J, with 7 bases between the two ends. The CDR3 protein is CASSPGPYNEQFF. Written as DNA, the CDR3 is TGTGCCAGCAGCCCGGGGCCCTACAATGAGCAGTTCTTC.